This entry features one TCR beta chain sequence. What it binds is not known. This sample stems from a study of identifying expanded T cells in peripheral blood. Study findings and constraints: Around 1.2 clones differed between technical replicates, versus around 15 and 19 over time. Two-week clone count variance significantly increased as total template count grew.

Using immunoSEQ multiplex PCR, the repertoire was profiled, and TCRdb retains in-frame clones only, with some absent. Seen here are about 85,000 clones, more than 75% observed once, and the top ten hold 19%. The CDR3 covers 13 residues. Germline V CDR1 and CDR2: SQVTM, ANQGSEA. Deletions cut 2 bases from V and 1 base from J, with 8 bases between. The TCR comes from a person between 18 and 70 years old in good health. The J gene is TRBJ1-2, the V gene TRBV29-1; D is uncertain. The specimen was blood. Here the CDR3 DNA reads TGCAGCGTTGAAAACGATCTTAACTATGGCTACACCTTC. Translating gives CSVENDLNYGYTF.